The clone carrying this TCR beta chain was seen just once. This specimen comes from a study of blood T cell repertoires in COVID-19. Assignment of participants to cohorts was predicated upon participant-reported clinical history. The recovered donors of Cohort 3 showed two negative PCRs, clearance, or symptom resolution. Clones were sequenced by immunoSEQ multiplex PCR, and TCRdb holds only the in-frame ones, with some missing. The sample yields some 330,000 clones, over 80% seen once. This CDR3 spans 16 amino acids. V lost 5 bases and J 4 bases, leaving 19 bases between the germline ends. Germline-derived CDR1 and CDR2 are MNHEY and SMNVEV (reference sequence).

This chain connects TRBV27 to TRBJ2-3, with D possibly being TRBD1 (5 bases). This receptor was obtained from a woman between 50 and 59 years old who had recovered from COVID-19. The specimen sequenced was PBMCs or T cells enriched from blood (not recorded which). CDR3 DNA sequence: TGTGCCAGCAGTCCCCCCAGGGTCCGGCCACCAGATACGCAGTATTTT. It yields the protein CASSPPRVRPPDTQYF.